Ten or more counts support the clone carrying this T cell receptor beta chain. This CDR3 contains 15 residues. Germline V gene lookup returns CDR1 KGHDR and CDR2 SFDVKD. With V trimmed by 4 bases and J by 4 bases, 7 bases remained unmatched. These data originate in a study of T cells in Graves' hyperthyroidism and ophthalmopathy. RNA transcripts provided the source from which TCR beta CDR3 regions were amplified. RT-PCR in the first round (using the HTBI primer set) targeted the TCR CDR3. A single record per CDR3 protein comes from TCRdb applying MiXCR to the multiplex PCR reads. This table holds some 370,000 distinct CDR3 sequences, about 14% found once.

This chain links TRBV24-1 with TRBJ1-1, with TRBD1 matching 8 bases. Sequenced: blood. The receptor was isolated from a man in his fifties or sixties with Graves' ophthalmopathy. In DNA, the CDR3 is TGTGCCACCAGTGACCGGACAGGGTGGGGCACTGAAGCTTTCTTT. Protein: CATSDRTGWGTEAFF.